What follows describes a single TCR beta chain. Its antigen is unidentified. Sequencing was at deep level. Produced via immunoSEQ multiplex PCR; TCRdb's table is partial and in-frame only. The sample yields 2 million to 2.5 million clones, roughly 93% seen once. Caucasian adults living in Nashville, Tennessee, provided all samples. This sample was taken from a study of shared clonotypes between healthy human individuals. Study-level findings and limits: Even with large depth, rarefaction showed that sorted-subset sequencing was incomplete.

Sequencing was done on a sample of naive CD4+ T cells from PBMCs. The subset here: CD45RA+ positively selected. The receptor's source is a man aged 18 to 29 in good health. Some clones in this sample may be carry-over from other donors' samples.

The CDR3 is CASSHPDGPFYEQYF. In nucleotides, the CDR3 is TGCGCCAGCAGCCACCCGGACGGACCATTCTACGAGCAGTACTTC. The chain employs TRBV4-1 and TRBJ2-7; D is unclear. The ends were cut back, 3 bases at V and 3 bases at J, with 15 bases in the middle. The CDR3 covers 15 residues. Germline V gene lookup returns CDR1 MGHRA and CDR2 YSYEKL.